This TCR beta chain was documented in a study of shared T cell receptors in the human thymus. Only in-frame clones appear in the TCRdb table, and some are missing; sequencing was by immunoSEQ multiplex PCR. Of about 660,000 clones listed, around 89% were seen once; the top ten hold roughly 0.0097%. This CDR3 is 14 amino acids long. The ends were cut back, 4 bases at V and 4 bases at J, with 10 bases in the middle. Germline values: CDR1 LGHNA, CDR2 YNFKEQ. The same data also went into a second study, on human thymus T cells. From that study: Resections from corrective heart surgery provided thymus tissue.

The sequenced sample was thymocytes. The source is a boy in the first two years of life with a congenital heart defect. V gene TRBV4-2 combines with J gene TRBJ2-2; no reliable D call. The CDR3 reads CASSPTVSTGELFF. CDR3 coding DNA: TGTGCCAGCAGCCCGACTGTGAGCACCGGGGAGCTGTTTTTT.